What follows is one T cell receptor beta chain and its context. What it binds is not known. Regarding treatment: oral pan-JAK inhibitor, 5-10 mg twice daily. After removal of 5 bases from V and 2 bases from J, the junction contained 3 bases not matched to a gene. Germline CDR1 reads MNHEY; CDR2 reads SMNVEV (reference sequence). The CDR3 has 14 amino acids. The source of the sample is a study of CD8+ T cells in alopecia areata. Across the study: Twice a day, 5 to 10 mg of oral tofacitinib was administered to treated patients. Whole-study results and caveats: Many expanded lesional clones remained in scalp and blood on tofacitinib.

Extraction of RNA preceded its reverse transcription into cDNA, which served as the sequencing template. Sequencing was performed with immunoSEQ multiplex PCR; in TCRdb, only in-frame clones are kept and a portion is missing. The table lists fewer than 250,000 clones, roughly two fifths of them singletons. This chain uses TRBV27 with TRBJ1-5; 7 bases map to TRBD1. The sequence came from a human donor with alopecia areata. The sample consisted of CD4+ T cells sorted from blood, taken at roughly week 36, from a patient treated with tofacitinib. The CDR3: CASSQTGGNQPQHF. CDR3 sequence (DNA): TGTGCCAGCAGTCAAACAGGGGGCAATCAGCCCCAGCATTTT.